Shown below are 18 T cell receptor beta chains from a single sample sequenced in a study of T cell responses to AZD1222 COVID-19 vaccine. Repertoires were generated with immunoSEQ multiplex PCR, while TCRdb's copy carries only in-frame clones and drops some. Among roughly 170,000 clones, approximately 94% were seen once, and the ten largest hold roughly 1.7%. The sample was peripheral blood, taken 28 days after the second AZD1222 dose. These receptors originate from an adult who received the AZD1222 COVID-19 vaccine.

V is TRBV28 and J is TRBJ2-2; 10 bases line up with TRBD1. CDR1 and CDR2 (germline): MDHEN, SYDVKM. The CDR3 loop spans 17 amino acids. V trimming: 5 bases; J trimming: 0 bases; junction bases outside the gene matches: 6. CDR3 sequence: CASSTQGQGANTGELFF. The CDR3 DNA follows: TGTGCCAGCAGTACCCAAGGACAGGGGGCGAACACCGGGGAGCTGTTTTTT.

This chain links TRBV12-3 or TRBV12-4 with TRBJ1-5; D is uncertain. The V and J ends lost 6 bases and 5 bases respectively, with 8 bases between them. The CDR3 is 12 amino acids. The CDR3 region has the DNA TGTGCCAGCAGCTGGGCCCATCAGCCCCAGCATTTT. Its protein product is CASSWAHQPQHF.

V usage is TRBV10-3 and J usage is TRBJ1-4; D is unclear. The CDR3 consists of 12 residues. The V end was cut by 3 bases, the J end by 6 bases, with 5 bases between. Germline CDR1 and CDR2: ENHRY and SYGVKD. The CDR3 DNA is TGTGCCATCAGTGACGGGGATGAAAAACTGTTTTTT. Its translation: CAISDGDEKLFF.

This chain connects TRBV6-1 to TRBJ2-5; 9 nucleotides match TRBD2. The germline gives CDR1 MNHNS, CDR2 SASEGT. The trim removed 1 base at V and 4 bases at J, leaving 7 bases unmatched. The CDR3 sequence is 16 residues long. This chain's CDR3 is CASSEGVAGAVETQYF. CDR3 nucleotide sequence: TGTGCCAGCAGTGAAGGGGTAGCGGGAGCAGTAGAGACCCAGTACTTC.

This chain links TRBV7-3 with TRBJ2-1; 9 positions agree with TRBD2. Trimming took 6 bases from V and 3 from J; bases not matched to a gene: 6. Per germline, CDR1 SGHTA and CDR2 FQGTGA. The CDR3 totals 15 residues. The CDR3 is CASSLSGGVYNEQFF. CDR3 DNA: TGTGCCAGCAGTCTTAGCGGGGGAGTCTACAATGAGCAGTTCTTC.

The chain recombines TRBV4-1 with TRBJ1-3; a weak D match, TRBD1 (6 bases). This CDR3 comprises 18 residues. The germline V and J ends were trimmed by 4 bases and 0 bases, with 19 bases remaining between them. Germline-derived CDR1 and CDR2 are MGHRA and YSYEKL. The DNA of the CDR3 is TGCGCCAGCAGCCGGGGGGCCCGGGGCCCTATCTCTGGAAACACCATATATTTT. This codes for CASSRGARGPISGNTIYF.

This clone has a single count. The rearrangement links TRBV6-6 to TRBJ1-5, with D uncertain. The V gene lost 6 bases and the J gene lost 1 base, with 10 bases spanning the gap. This CDR3 region has 14 residues. Germline loops: CDR1 MNHNY, CDR2 SVGAGI (reference sequence). The CDR3 region is CASSIAGSNQPQHF. As DNA, the CDR3 is TGTGCCAGCAGCATAGCCGGGAGCAATCAGCCCCAGCATTTT.

This clone was detected only once. This sequence joins TRBV5-5 and TRBJ1-5, with D perhaps TRBD1 (6 bases). Per the germline V gene, CDR1 is SGHKS and CDR2 is YYEKEE (reference sequence). V dropped 4 bases and J dropped 7 bases, with 15 bases sitting between them. The CDR3 is 14 residues long. The CDR3 here is CASSPWTGAQPQHF. In nucleotides, the CDR3 is TGTGCCAGCAGCCCATGGACGGGGGCCCAGCCCCAGCATTTT.

V gene TRBV11-2 combines with J gene TRBJ1-1; tentatively, D is TRBD1 (5 bases). V shed 3 bases and J shed 0 bases, with 11 bases lying between them. The germline V gene encodes CDR1 SGHAT and CDR2 FQNNGV. There are 15 residues in the CDR3. The CDR3 loop is CASSLGGGVNTEAFF. For the CDR3, the DNA is TGTGCCAGCAGCTTGGGCGGAGGGGTGAACACTGAAGCTTTCTTT.

The V call is TRBV23-1, the J call TRBJ2-1; 11 bases agree with TRBD2. TRBV23-1 is assigned to the ORF class and has an uncertain function. Trimming took 2 bases from V and 0 from J; bases not matched to a gene: 21. The CDR3 loop spans 23 amino acids. CDR3: CASSQRPQGTGLAVKSSYNEQFF. CDR3 DNA sequence: TGCGCCAGCAGTCAACGCCCCCAAGGAACGGGACTAGCGGTTAAGAGCTCCTACAATGAGCAGTTCTTC.

The chain carries TRBV4-1 and TRBJ2-5; D gene ambiguous. The ends were cut back, 0 bases at V and 7 bases at J, with 15 bases in the middle. Germline values: CDR1 MGHRA, CDR2 YSYEKL. CDR3 length: 15 residues. The CDR3, as DNA: TGCGCCAGCAGCCAAGATGGCATTTCCCTTGCGACCCAGTACTTC. It codes for CASSQDGISLATQYF.

This chain uses TRBV10-3 with TRBJ2-7; 12 bases fit TRBD2. Germline CDR1 reads ENHRY; CDR2 reads SYGVKD. The CDR3 sequence is 14 residues long. The trim removed 3 bases at V and 7 bases at J, leaving 4 bases unmatched. CDR3 loop: CAISDRTSGIEQYF. The CDR3 DNA reads as TGTGCCATCAGTGATCGGACTAGCGGGATAGAGCAGTACTTC.

Details on this clone: Other DNA sequences in this specimen translate into the identical CDR3. V usage is TRBV28 and J usage is TRBJ1-1; D uncertain. The CDR3 is made up of 14 amino acids. V was shortened by 7 bases and J by 4 bases, with 16 bases between the two germline ends. The germline CDR1 and CDR2 sequences are MDHEN and SYDVKM. The CDR3 sequence: CASTPAGLGTEAFF. In nucleotides, the CDR3 is TGTGCCAGCACCCCGGCCGGTCTCGGCACTGAAGCTTTCTTT.

In this sample, this clone turned up a few times. The chain has TRBV9 and TRBJ1-1; a weak D match, TRBD1 (6 bases). V was pared by 4 bases and J by 0 bases, with 19 bases between. The CDR3 has 17 residues. Germline lookup yields CDR1 SGDLS and CDR2 YYNGEE. CDR3 sequence reads: CASSKVFGGQMNTEAFF. In DNA, the CDR3 is TGTGCCAGCAGCAAAGTCTTCGGCGGACAGATGAACACTGAAGCTTTCTTT.

CDR3 loop: CAWSEQVLGNSPLHF. The CDR3 coding sequence is TGTGCCTGGAGCGAACAGGTGTTAGGGAATTCACCCCTCCACTTT. This chain connects TRBV30 to TRBJ1-6, with D tentatively TRBD1 (5 bases). The germline CDR1 and CDR2 sequences are GTSNPN and SVGIG (reference sequence). Trimming took 3 bases from V and 7 from J, leaving 16 bases between them. The CDR3 extends over 15 amino acids.

J is TRBJ1-1 and V is TRBV27, with 12 bases fitting TRBD1. V shed 6 bases, J shed 10 bases, and the junction held 9 bases outside the gene matches. In germline, CDR1 is MNHEY, CDR2 SMNVEV (reference sequence). The CDR3 is made up of 14 amino acids. DNA for the CDR3: TGTGCCAGCAGCAGAGTCCCGGGACAGGGGGCAGCTTTCTTT. Translated: CASSRVPGQGAAFF.

The chain links TRBV6-1 to TRBJ2-1; possibly TRBD2 for D (5 bases). Between the trimmed V and J ends, which lost 2 bases and 9 bases, there was a span of 11 bases. The CDR3 is made up of 13 amino acids. CDR1 and CDR2 from the germline V gene are MNHNS and SASEGT. CDR3 bases: TGTGCCAGCAGTGAACGGGGTGTGGGTGAGCAGTTCTTC. Its translation: CASSERGVGEQFF.

This clone showed up just once. The chain carries TRBV18 and TRBJ2-3, with D possibly called TRBD1 or TRBD2 (5 bases each). Germline CDR1 KGHSH, CDR2 LQKENI. The CDR3 is made up of 18 amino acids. The V end was cut by 0 bases, the J end by 1 base, with 17 bases between. CDR3 residues: CASSPPGPFGAGTDTQYF. The CDR3 region has the DNA TGTGCCAGCTCACCACCGGGACCCTTTGGTGCCGGCACAGATACGCAGTATTTT.